The rows below give T cell receptor beta chains drawn from one sample of a study of blood T cell repertoires in COVID-19. Measured with immunoSEQ multiplex PCR; TCRdb has only the in-frame clones, and not every one. The sample yields roughly 400,000 clones, more than 75% seen once. The sequenced material came from peripheral blood. These TCRs come from a woman aged 60 to 75 with COVID-19, enrolled during active disease. The CDR3 runs from the conserved cysteine through the conserved F or W. D genes are given only for firm matches. Where a row states a size, it is once, few, many or the class of an expanded clone; other rows omit it.

>-|TRBV18|-|TRBJ2-7
TGTGCCAGCTCACCACCAGGAGGGAACGAGCAGTACTTC
CASSPPGGNEQYF
>-|TRBV28|-|TRBJ2-2
TGTGCCAGCAGTTTTTCTGGGGGCTCCACCGGGGAGCTGTTTTTT
CASSFSGGSTGELFF
>TRBD1|TRBV19|-|TRBJ2-5
TGTGCCAGTACCACCGGGACAGGGGGATCAGAGACCCAGTACTTC
CASTTGTGGSETQYF
>-|TRBV7-6|-|TRBJ1-6
TGTGCCAGCAGCCCCGGTTTGCGGGGCAAGGGTTCACCCCTCCACTTT
CASSPGLRGKGSPLHF
>-|TRBV3-1/TRBV3-2|-|TRBJ2-5
TGTGCCAGCAGCCGCAGCGATAGGGGAAAGACCCAGTACTTC
CASSRSDRGKTQYF
>TRBD1|TRBV27|-|TRBJ1-5
TGTGCCAGCAGCCCCCTGGACAGGGGCGCCAATCAGCCCCAGCATTTT
CASSPLDRGANQPQHF
>TRBD1|TRBV16|-|TRBJ2-7
TGTGCCAGCAGTCAGGGGGCCTACGAGCAGTACTTC
CASSQGAYEQYF
>-|TRBV6-5|-|TRBJ1-1
TGTGCCACGGGGGGGGTGGCGAACACTGAAGCTTTCTTT
CATGGVANTEAFF
>-|TRBV6-5|-|TRBJ2-1
TGTGCCAGCAGTTCCAGGGCGTCCTACAATGAGCAGTTCTTC
CASSSRASYNEQFF
>-|TRBV6-6|-|TRBJ1-2
TGTGCCACCAACTTTAAAAAGACAGTCTTAAACTATGGCTACACCTTC
CATNFKKTVLNYGYTF
>-|TRBV19|-|TRBJ1-4
TGTGCCAGTAGTTACAGGTCCAATGAAAAACTGTTTTTT
CASSYRSNEKLFF
>TRBD1|TRBV24-1|-|TRBJ2-3
TGTGCCACCAGTGTCGGGACAGGGGGCGAAACAGATACGCAGTATTTT
CATSVGTGGETDTQYF
>-|TRBV27|-|TRBJ1-6
TGTGCCAGCAGCCCCGAGGCCTACCTTTCACCCCTCCACTTT
CASSPEAYLSPLHF
>-|TRBV6-5|-|TRBJ2-4
TGTGCCAGCAGAGGCTGGGGGGAAGCCAAAAACATTCAGTACTTC
CASRGWGEAKNIQYF
>-|TRBV2|-|TRBJ2-7
TGTGCCAGCAGAAAGGGGCTGTTCGGGGAGCAGTACTTC
CASRKGLFGEQYF
>-|TRBV3-1/TRBV3-2|-|TRBJ2-5
TGTGCCAGCAGCCCCCGGGGTCGTCGGGGAGAGACCCAGTACTTC
CASSPRGRRGETQYF
>-|TRBV6-5|once|TRBJ2-1
TGTGCCAGCAGAGGGGCCCCCAATGAGCAGTTCTTC
CASRGAPNEQFF
>TRBD2|TRBV9|-|TRBJ2-5
TGTGCCAGCAGCGTAGCTCCGGTAGCGGGGGGGCAAGAGACCCAGTACTTC
CASSVAPVAGGQETQYF
>TRBD2|TRBV10-2|-|TRBJ2-1
TGCGCCAGCTCCGGGGGGACCAACGTGAATGAGCAGTTCTTC
CASSGGTNVNEQFF
>-|TRBV2|-|TRBJ2-7
TGTGCCAGCAAGTTGGGAGTCTACGAGCAGTACTTC
CASKLGVYEQYF
>-|TRBV19|-|TRBJ1-5
TGTGCCAGTACCTGGGGCGCGGGGCCTATCAAACCCCAGCATTTT
CASTWGAGPIKPQHF
>-|TRBV5-1|-|TRBJ2-3
TGCGCCAGCAGTAGGGGACACCGAAGTAACACAGATACGCAGTATTTT
CASSRGHRSNTDTQYF
>-|TRBV18|-|TRBJ1-1
TGTGCCAGCTCAGCTTCAGTGAACACTGAAGCTTTCTTT
CASSASVNTEAFF
>TRBD1|TRBV6-5|-|TRBJ1-6
TGTGCCAGCAGTATGACAGGGGGCAATTCACCCCTCCACTTT
CASSMTGGNSPLHF
>-|TRBV4-2|-|TRBJ2-3
TGTGCCAGCCTAGGCGGGGGCACAGATACGCAGTATTTT
CASLGGGTDTQYF